What follows are 17 T cell receptor beta chains derived from one specimen sequenced in a study of blood T cell repertoires in COVID-19. The repertoire was sequenced with immunoSEQ multiplex PCR; TCRdb's copy has only in-frame clones and lacks some. This sample has over 50,000 clones, with about 81% found just once. The sequenced sample consisted of peripheral blood. The receptors shown here come from an elderly man with acute or convalescent COVID-19.

V usage is TRBV4-1 and J usage is TRBJ2-3; 9 bases are a match to TRBD2. The length of the CDR3 is 20 residues. The germline V gene encodes CDR1 MGHRA and CDR2 YSYEKL. V trimming: 3 bases; J trimming: 2 bases; junction bases outside the gene matches: 18. CDR3 sequence reads: CASSHPRGIGGRGDTDTQYF. The CDR3 nucleotides are TGCGCCAGCAGCCACCCAAGGGGGATTGGCGGGAGGGGGGACACAGATACGCAGTATTTT.

The genes are TRBV6-5 and TRBJ1-4; possible D gene TRBD1, 5 bases. Germline CDR1 MNHEY, CDR2 SVGAGI. The V gene lost 6 bases and the J gene lost 0 bases, with 11 bases spanning the gap. The CDR3 runs 15 residues. The CDR3 is CASRTSGTTNEKLFF. CDR3 nucleotides: TGTGCCAGCAGGACTTCAGGGACAACTAATGAAAAACTGTTTTTT.

The gene calls are TRBV6-6 and TRBJ2-7, with D possibly TRBD1 on 6 matching bases. Deletions cut 2 bases from V and 3 bases from J, with 14 bases between. The germline gives CDR1 MNHNY, CDR2 SVGAGI (reference sequence). The CDR3 runs to 15 residues. CDR3 nucleotides: TGTGCCAGCAGTTACCCATCCCGGGACATCTACGAGCAGTACTTC. It translates to CASSYPSRDIYEQYF.

A few counts support this clone. This sequence joins TRBV5-8 and TRBJ1-2, with 9 bases fitting TRBD1. Germline V gene data show CDR1 as SGHTS and CDR2 as YDEGEE. CDR3 length: 14 amino acids. V lost 7 bases and J lost 10; bases outside the gene matches: 14. CDR3 sequence: CASGKGWTGEFYTF. The CDR3 coding sequence is TGTGCCAGCGGGAAAGGATGGACAGGGGAGTTCTACACCTTC.

V is TRBV6-6 and J is TRBJ2-1; D may be TRBD2 (6 bases). The CDR3 extends over 13 amino acids. Germline CDR1 and CDR2: MNHNY and SVGAGI (reference sequence). V was pared by 8 bases and J by 3 bases, with 11 bases between. This CDR3 is CASLSGSYNEQFF. DNA for the CDR3: TGTGCCAGCTTGTCCGGGAGCTACAATGAGCAGTTCTTC.

The chain uses TRBV4-1 and TRBJ1-2, with unresolved D. V lost 0 bases and J lost 7, with 15 bases in between. This CDR3 region has 15 residues. The V gene's germline CDR1 is MGHRA and CDR2 YSYEKL. CDR3 amino acids: CASSQDVPPPGGYTF. The DNA for the CDR3 is TGCGCCAGCAGCCAAGATGTCCCACCGCCGGGTGGCTACACCTTC.

As to this clone: Other DNA sequences in the sample encode the same CDR3. V usage is TRBV7-2 and J usage is TRBJ1-1; the D gene is possibly TRBD1 (6 bases). This CDR3 has 14 amino acids. Germline V gene sequence: CDR1 SGHTA, CDR2 FQGNSA. V dropped 1 base and J dropped 8 bases, with 14 bases sitting between them. The CDR3 region has the DNA TGTGCCAGCAGCTTAGGGGTCGGGGGGCAGGAAGCTTTCTTT. Encoded protein: CASSLGVGGQEAFF.

The V gene is TRBV15, the J gene TRBJ2-5; TRBD2 matches at 9 bases. V was pared by 5 bases and J by 1 base, with 2 bases of the junction left unmatched. CDR3 length: 14 amino acids. Germline CDR1 reads LNHNV; CDR2 reads YYDKDF (reference sequence). The CDR3 DNA reads as TGTGCCACCAGCGGAGCGGGAGGCCAAGAGACCCAGTACTTC. It encodes CATSGAGGQETQYF.

The chain has TRBV7-2 and TRBJ1-5; D gene uncertain. This CDR3 has 15 amino acids. The V end was cut by 1 base, the J end by 5 bases, with 12 bases between. CDR1 is SGHTA and CDR2 is FQGNSA in the germline V gene. For the CDR3, the DNA is TGTGCCAGCAGCTTAGTCACCTCAGGCCATCAGCCCCAGCATTTT. Translating gives CASSLVTSGHQPQHF.

V gene TRBV7-6 combines with J gene TRBJ2-1; D remains unclear. There are 15 residues in the CDR3. V was clipped by 2 bases and J by 0 bases, with 8 bases between them. Germline loops: CDR1 SGHVS, CDR2 FNYEAQ. The CDR3 loop reads CASSLTESSYNEQFF. CDR3 nucleotides: TGTGCCAGCAGCTTAACAGAGAGCTCCTACAATGAGCAGTTCTTC.

This chain links TRBV5-6 with TRBJ2-1, with 7 bases identical to TRBD2. The CDR3 has 14 residues. Losses at the gene ends were 0 bases for V and 6 bases for J; bases not matched to a gene: 3. Per germline, CDR1 SGHDT and CDR2 YYEEEE. DNA for the CDR3: TGTGCCAGCAGCTTGGGGCTAGCGGCCAATGAGCAGTTCTTC. This gives the protein CASSLGLAANEQFF.

This clone was picked up a small number of times. V is TRBV13 and J is TRBJ2-7; D is perhaps TRBD2 (6 bases). Germline CDR1 and CDR2: PRHDT and FYEKMQ (reference sequence). Trimming took 11 bases from V and 3 from J, leaving 20 bases between them. CDR3 size: 14 residues. This chain's CDR3 is CASLSSGEGYEQYF. CDR3 coding DNA: TGTGCCTCCCTCTCCTCGGGGGAAGGCTACGAGCAGTACTTC.

J is TRBJ1-1 and V is TRBV2; D call uncertain. CDR3 length equals 14 residues. Germline CDR1 SNHLY, CDR2 FYNNEI. The ends were cut back, 4 bases at V and 2 bases at J, with 11 bases in the middle. The CDR3 spells CASSVAPYNTEAFF. The CDR3 DNA follows: TGTGCCAGCAGTGTCGCGCCGTATAACACTGAAGCTTTCTTT.

The chain joins TRBV30 to TRBJ1-6; D is ambiguous. Trimming cost V 5 bases and J 6 bases, with 8 bases left between them. The CDR3 spans 12 residues. Germline-derived CDR1 and CDR2 are GTSNPN and SVGIG (reference sequence). Written as DNA, the CDR3 is TGTGCCTGGGGCAGGTTTAATTCACCCCTCCACTTT. Amino acid sequence: CAWGRFNSPLHF.

V is TRBV7-9 and J is TRBJ1-1; tentative D call: TRBD1 (5 bases). The CDR3 extends over 15 amino acids. V lost 5 bases and J 8 bases, leaving 21 bases between the germline ends. Germline CDR1 is SEHNR and CDR2 is FQNEAQ (reference sequence). CDR3 nucleotides: TGTGCCAGCAGCCCTAGCGCCCGGGACGGATTGGAAGCTTTCTTT. Protein: CASSPSARDGLEAFF.

The V and J genes are TRBV4-2 and TRBJ2-7; 12 bases line up with TRBD1. The CDR3 length is 16 residues. Germline V lookup: CDR1 LGHNA, CDR2 YNFKEQ. V was clipped by 4 bases and J by 7 bases; unmatched bases: 11. In DNA, the CDR3 is TGTGCCAGCAGCCTAACTGCCGGGACAGGGGGCGCTGAGCAGTACTTC. Amino acid sequence: CASSLTAGTGGAEQYF.

This clone was counted between two and nine times. An end of the junction differs from the germline gene, which may be a read error. The chain recombines TRBV3-1 (or the pseudogene TRBV3-2) with TRBJ2-7; the D is unclear. This CDR3 has 14 amino acids. Germline V CDR1 and CDR2: LGHDT, YNNKEL (reference sequence). In DNA form, the CDR3 reads TGTGCCAGCAGCCAAGGCTCTGTCGGTGCAACAGCACACTTC. Its translation: CASSQGSVGATAHF.